Sequencing of this TCR beta chain was carried out in a study of blood T cell repertoires in COVID-19 (dated by TCRdb to about 2020). At the level of the whole study: Samples from collaborators originated in the United States, Italy and Spain and spanned both the acute and convalescent phases of COVID-19. The repertoires were released in a freely available public database intended as a resource for research on the immune response to SARS-CoV-2. Subjects who had been exposed to COVID-19, were actively infected with it, or had recovered from it provided the deeply sampled blood TCRbeta repertoires that made up the dataset. The material from the prospective study consisted of cDNA or gDNA derived from T cells, B-cell-depleted T cells, or PBMCs. A de-identified subject ID, COVID-19 status, age in years and sex were almost always included in the sample metadata. Where available, HLA class I and class II types were obtained from metadata supplied by the sample provider rather than from assay-based typing. The samples were drawn from two sources: the first 160 participants of the ongoing ImmuneRACE study, and over 950 subjects contributed by 6 global collaborators.

One collaborating source in Seattle enrolled patients during active infection and followed them longitudinally through the course of disease. Collaborating institutions collected whole blood in K2EDTA tubes following their own protocols. For TCRbeta analysis, collaborator samples were shipped as frozen whole blood, as isolated PBMCs, or as DNA extracted from either sample type. Ten or more counts support this clone. Its recognized antigen is unknown. The input lacks base qualities; no much larger clone sits a single base away. Taken from the germline V gene, the CDR1 and CDR2 loops are MNHEY and SVGAGI. The CDR3 spans 16 residues, from the cysteine through the phenylalanine. Kept here is only the CDR3 DNA, which spans 48 bases and is read in frame from base 1. V is reduced by 0 bases and J by 3 bases, leaving a spacing of 15 bases between them. TCRbeta CDR3 regions were amplified from genomic DNA by means of the immunoSEQ Assay, a bias-controlled multiplex PCR. On the authors' methods: The number of nucleated cells in each sample was estimated by amplification of reference gene primers within the assay. To quantify the absolute abundance of each unique TCRbeta CDR3 rearrangement, sequence reads were collapsed and filtered. For each sample, productive Simpson clonality was calculated as the square root of Simpson's diversity index over productive rearrangements. TCRdb limited this immuneACCESS table to in-frame rearrangements with V and J called. A share of clones is missing; checked studies link under half to unresolved V genes, and the rest is unexplained. The V and J calls and clone size come from that table; D and trimming were worked out from the DNA. The sample table contains about 130,000 clones; only one count was recorded for approximately 81% of them. Of the sample, 5.5% to 7.5% is held by the ten largest clones.

The paper as a whole reports these results and caveats: How much clinical and demographic metadata was included differed by source and by participant, and the metadata was provided uncurated.

This TCR came from an older man with COVID-19, enrolled during active disease. The sequence joins TRBV6-5 to TRBJ2-7; the D gene is perhaps TRBD2, from 6 matching bases. Material for sequencing was peripheral blood. The CDR3 region: CASSYSGGEWVYEQYF. The sequenced DNA is TGTGCCAGCAGTTACTCAGGCGGGGAATGGGTCTACGAGCAGTACTTC.